Each of the 7 T cell receptor beta chains below was sequenced from the same sample in a study of blood T cell repertoires in COVID-19. Produced via immunoSEQ multiplex PCR; TCRdb's table is partial and in-frame only. The sample carries under 100,000 clones, more than 65% recorded once. The sample comprised peripheral blood. Every receptor here comes from a man at least 80 years old with active or convalescent COVID-19.

This chain uses TRBV7-3 with TRBJ2-7; 8 nucleotides match TRBD1. The trim removed 6 bases at V and 0 bases at J, leaving 7 bases unmatched. The CDR3 contains 15 residues. Germline CDR1 reads SGHTA; CDR2 reads FQGTGA. Here the CDR3 DNA reads TGTGCCAGCAGTTTGGACAGGGCCATCTCCTACGAGCAGTACTTC. Protein sequence: CASSLDRAISYEQYF. Supplemented by reference TRBV7-3 and TRBJ2-7, the full variable domain reads GAGVSQTPSNKVTEKGKYVELRCDPISGHTALYWYRQSLGQGPEFLIYFQGTGAADDSGLPNDRFFAVRPEGSVSTLKIQRTERGDSAVYLCASSLDRAISYEQYFGPGTRLTVT.

This chain connects TRBV4-3 to TRBJ2-6; 7 bases line up with TRBD1. V dropped 0 bases and J dropped 2; count of bases not matched to a gene: 13. Germline CDR1 reads LGHNA; CDR2 reads YSLEER. The CDR3 has 20 residues. Written as DNA, the CDR3 is TGCGCCAGCAGCCAAGATCGGTCCCGGACAGGCCACCCTGGGGCCAACGTCCTGACTTTC. This encodes CASSQDRSRTGHPGANVLTF.

The gene calls are TRBV6-5 and TRBJ1-2; maybe TRBD1 (6 bases). Germline lookup yields CDR1 MNHEY and CDR2 SVGAGI. The CDR3 totals 15 residues. V was clipped by 4 bases and J by 4 bases, with 16 bases between them. The CDR3 is CASSSSTGQVYGYTF. CDR3 nucleotide sequence: TGTGCCAGCAGTTCCTCCACGGGACAAGTCTATGGCTACACCTTC.

This clone was seen ten or more times. The V and J genes are TRBV5-1 and TRBJ1-1; 7 positions match TRBD1. The V gene's germline CDR1 is SGHRS and CDR2 YFSETQ. The junction had 14 bases not matched to a gene; V was cut back by 4 bases and J by 2 bases. The CDR3 consists of 17 residues. The CDR3 here is CASSPGTVRIYNTEAFF. The CDR3 region has the DNA TGCGCCAGCAGCCCGGGGACAGTAAGAATATACAACACTGAAGCTTTCTTT.

The V and J genes are TRBV7-9 and TRBJ1-4; D call uncertain. The CDR3 covers 15 residues. The germline V gene encodes CDR1 SEHNR and CDR2 FQNEAQ (reference sequence). V lost 1 base and J 2 bases, leaving 8 bases between the germline ends. CDR3 coding DNA: TGTGCCAGCAGCTTAGACGGGTTGACTAATGAAAAACTGTTTTTT. Protein: CASSLDGLTNEKLFF.

The chain links TRBV29-1 to TRBJ2-1; D is uncertain. The CDR3 runs to 12 residues. Looked up from germline, CDR1 is SQVTM and CDR2 is ANQGSEA. The V and J ends lost 4 bases and 8 bases respectively, with 12 bases between them. This chain's CDR3 is CSVAILVDEQFF. The CDR3, as DNA: TGCAGCGTTGCGATACTTGTGGATGAGCAGTTCTTC.

The chain is built from TRBV6-5 and TRBJ2-2, with D hard to call. Germline V gives CDR1 MNHEY, CDR2 SVGAGI. The V gene lost 6 bases and the J gene lost 5 bases, with 7 bases spanning the gap. The CDR3 runs 12 residues. The CDR3 region is CASRPTTGELFF. DNA of the CDR3: TGTGCCAGCAGACCTACTACCGGGGAGCTGTTTTTT.